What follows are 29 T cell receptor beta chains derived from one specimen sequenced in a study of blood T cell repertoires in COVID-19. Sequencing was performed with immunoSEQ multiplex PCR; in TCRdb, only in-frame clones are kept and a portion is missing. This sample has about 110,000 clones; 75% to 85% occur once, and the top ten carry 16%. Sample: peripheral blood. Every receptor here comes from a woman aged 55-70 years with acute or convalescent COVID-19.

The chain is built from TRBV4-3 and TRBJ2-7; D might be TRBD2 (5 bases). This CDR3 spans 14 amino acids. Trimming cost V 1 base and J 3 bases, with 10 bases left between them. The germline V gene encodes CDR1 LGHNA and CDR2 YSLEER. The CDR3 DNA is TGCGCCAGCAGCCAAGGGACTGGGGTCTACGAGCAGTACTTC. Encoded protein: CASSQGTGVYEQYF.

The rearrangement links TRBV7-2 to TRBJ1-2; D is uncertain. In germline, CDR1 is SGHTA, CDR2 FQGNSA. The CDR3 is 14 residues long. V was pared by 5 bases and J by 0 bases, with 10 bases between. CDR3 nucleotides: TGTGCCAGCAGCCCCGACGGAGCTAACTATGGCTACACCTTC. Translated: CASSPDGANYGYTF.

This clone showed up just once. CDR3 residues: CASSIGSGLAGELFF. DNA for the CDR3: TGTGCCAGCAGCATCGGTTCGGGACTAGCTGGGGAGCTGTTTTTT. V usage is TRBV5-4 and J usage is TRBJ2-2; TRBD2 aligns across 9 bases. After removal of 4 bases from V and 8 bases from J, the junction contained 9 bases not matched to a gene. The CDR3 covers 15 residues. Germline V lookup: CDR1 SGHNT, CDR2 YYREEE (reference sequence).

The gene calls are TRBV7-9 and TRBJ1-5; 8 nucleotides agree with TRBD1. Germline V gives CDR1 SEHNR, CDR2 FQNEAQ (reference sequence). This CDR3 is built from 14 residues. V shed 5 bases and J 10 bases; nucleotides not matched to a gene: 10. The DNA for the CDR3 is TGTGCCAGCAGCCCGGGGACAGGTCCTGCTCCCCAGCATTTT. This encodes CASSPGTGPAPQHF.

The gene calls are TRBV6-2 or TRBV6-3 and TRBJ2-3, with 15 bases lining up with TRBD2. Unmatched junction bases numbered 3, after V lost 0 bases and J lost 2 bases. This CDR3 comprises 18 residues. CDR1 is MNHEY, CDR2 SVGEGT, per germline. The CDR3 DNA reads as TGTGCCAGCAGTTACTCTGGACTAGCGGGGGGGAACACAGATACGCAGTATTTT. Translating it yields CASSYSGLAGGNTDTQYF.

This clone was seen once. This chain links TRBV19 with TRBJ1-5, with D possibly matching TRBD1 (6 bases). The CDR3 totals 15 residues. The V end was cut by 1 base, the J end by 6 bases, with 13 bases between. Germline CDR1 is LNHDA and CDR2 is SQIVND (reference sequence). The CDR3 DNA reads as TGTGCCAGTAGTATAGGAGGGGGAGCGAGTCAGCCCCAGCATTTT. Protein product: CASSIGGGASQPQHF.

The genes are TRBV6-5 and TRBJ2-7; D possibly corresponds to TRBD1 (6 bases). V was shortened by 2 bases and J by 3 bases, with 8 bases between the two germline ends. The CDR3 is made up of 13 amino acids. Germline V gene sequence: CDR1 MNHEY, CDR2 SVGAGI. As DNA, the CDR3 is TGTGCCAGCAGTTACGGACAGTTCTACGAGCAGTACTTC. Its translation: CASSYGQFYEQYF.

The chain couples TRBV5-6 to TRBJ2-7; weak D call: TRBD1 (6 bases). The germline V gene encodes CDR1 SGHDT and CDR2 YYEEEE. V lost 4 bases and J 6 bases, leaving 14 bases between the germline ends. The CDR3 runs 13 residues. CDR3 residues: CASSPVTGAEQYF. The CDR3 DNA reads TGTGCCAGCAGCCCAGTGACAGGTGCCGAGCAGTACTTC. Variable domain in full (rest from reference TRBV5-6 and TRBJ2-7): DAGVTQSPTHLIKTRGQQVTLRCSPKSGHDTVSWYQQALGQGPQFIFQYYEEEERQRGNFPDRFSGHQFPNYSSELNVNALLLGDSALYLCASSPVTGAEQYFGPGTRLTVT.

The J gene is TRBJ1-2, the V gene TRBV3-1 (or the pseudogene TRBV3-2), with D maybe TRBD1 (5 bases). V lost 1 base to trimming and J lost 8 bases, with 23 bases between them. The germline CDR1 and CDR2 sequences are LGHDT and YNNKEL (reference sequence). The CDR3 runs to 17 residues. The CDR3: CASSQVQRREEKEGYTF. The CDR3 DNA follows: TGTGCCAGCAGCCAAGTACAACGCAGGGAGGAAAAGGAAGGCTACACCTTC.

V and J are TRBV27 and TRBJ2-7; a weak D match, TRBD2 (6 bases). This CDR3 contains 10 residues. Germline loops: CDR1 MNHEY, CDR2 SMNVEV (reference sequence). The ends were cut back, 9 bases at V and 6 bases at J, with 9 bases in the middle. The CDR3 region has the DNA TGTGCCAGTTGGGACTTCGAGCAGTACTTC. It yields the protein CASWDFEQYF.

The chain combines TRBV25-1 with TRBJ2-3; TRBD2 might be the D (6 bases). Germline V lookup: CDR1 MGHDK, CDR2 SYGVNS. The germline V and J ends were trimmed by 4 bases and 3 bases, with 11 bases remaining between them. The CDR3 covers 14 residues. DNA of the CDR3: TGTGCCAGCAGTGTTGGAGGGATGACAGATACGCAGTATTTT. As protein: CASSVGGMTDTQYF.

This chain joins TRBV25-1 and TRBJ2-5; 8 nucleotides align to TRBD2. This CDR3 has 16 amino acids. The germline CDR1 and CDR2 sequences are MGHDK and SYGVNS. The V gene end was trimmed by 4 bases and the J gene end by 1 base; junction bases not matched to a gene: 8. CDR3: CASSGRAAGGQETQYF. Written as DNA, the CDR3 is TGTGCCAGCAGTGGACGTGCCGCGGGGGGCCAAGAGACCCAGTACTTC.

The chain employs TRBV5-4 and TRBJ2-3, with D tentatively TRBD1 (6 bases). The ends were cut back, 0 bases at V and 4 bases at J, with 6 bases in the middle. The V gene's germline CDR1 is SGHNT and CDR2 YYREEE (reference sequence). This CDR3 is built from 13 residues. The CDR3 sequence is CASSLGQADTQYF. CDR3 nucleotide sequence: TGTGCCAGCAGCTTGGGACAGGCAGATACGCAGTATTTT.

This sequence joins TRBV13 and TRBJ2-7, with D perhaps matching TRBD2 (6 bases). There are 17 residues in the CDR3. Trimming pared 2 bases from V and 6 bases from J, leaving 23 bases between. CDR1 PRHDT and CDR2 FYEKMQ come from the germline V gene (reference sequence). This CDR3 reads CASSLLGEAGQSVEQYF. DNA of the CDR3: TGTGCCAGCAGCTTATTGGGGGAGGCGGGCCAGTCCGTCGAGCAGTACTTC.

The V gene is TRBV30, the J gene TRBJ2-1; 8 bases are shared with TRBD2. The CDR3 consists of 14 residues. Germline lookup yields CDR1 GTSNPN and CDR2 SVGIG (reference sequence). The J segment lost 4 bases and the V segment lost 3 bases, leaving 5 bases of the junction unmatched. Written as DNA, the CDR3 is TGTGCCTGGAGCACGGGGGGGCAATACAATGAGCAGTTCTTC. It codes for CAWSTGGQYNEQFF.

The CDR3 DNA reads TGTGCCAGTAGTCCAAGGGGCGGGGGAAACAATGAGCAGTTCTTC. As protein: CASSPRGGGNNEQFF. This chain joins TRBV19 and TRBJ2-1, with 7 bases matching TRBD2. Germline CDR1 reads LNHDA; CDR2 reads SQIVND (reference sequence). Germline trimming cut 5 bases from V and 5 bases from J; bases unmatched to any gene: 9. The CDR3 runs to 15 residues.

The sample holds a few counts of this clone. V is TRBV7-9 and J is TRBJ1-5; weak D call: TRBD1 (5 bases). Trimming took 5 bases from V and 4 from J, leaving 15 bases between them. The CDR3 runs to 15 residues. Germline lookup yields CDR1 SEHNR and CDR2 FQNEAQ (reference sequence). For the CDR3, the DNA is TGTGCCAGCAGCCCAGACAGAATGGGGAATCAGCCCCAGCATTTT. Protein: CASSPDRMGNQPQHF.

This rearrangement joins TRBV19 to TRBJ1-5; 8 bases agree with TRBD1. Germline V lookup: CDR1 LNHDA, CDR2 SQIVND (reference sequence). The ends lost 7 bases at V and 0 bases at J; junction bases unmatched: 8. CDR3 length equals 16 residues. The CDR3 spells CASTSGQGVSNQPQHF. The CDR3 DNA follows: TGTGCCAGTACCTCAGGACAGGGCGTTAGCAATCAGCCCCAGCATTTT.

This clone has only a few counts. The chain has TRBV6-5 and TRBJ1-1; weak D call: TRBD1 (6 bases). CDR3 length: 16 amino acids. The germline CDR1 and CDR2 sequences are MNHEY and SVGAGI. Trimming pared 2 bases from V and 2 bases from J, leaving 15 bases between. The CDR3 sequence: CASSYDRGTLNTEAFF. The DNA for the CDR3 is TGTGCCAGCAGTTACGATCGTGGGACACTAAACACTGAAGCTTTCTTT.

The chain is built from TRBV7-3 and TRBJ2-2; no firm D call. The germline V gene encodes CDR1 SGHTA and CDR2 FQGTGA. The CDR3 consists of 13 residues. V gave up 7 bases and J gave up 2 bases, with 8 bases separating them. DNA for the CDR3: TGTGCCAGCAAAGACACCAACACCGGGGAGCTGTTTTTT. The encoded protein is CASKDTNTGELFF.

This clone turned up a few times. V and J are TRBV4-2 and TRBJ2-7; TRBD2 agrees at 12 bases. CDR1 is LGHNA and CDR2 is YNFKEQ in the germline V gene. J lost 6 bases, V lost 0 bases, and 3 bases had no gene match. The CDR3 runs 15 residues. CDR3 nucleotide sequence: TGTGCCAGCAGCCAAGACGCTAGCGGGGGGGCCGAGCAGTACTTC. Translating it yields CASSQDASGGAEQYF.

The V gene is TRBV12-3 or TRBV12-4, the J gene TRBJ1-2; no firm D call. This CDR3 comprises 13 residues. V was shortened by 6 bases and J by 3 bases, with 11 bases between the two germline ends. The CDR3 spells CASRDSRDYGYTF. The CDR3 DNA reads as TGTGCCAGCAGGGATTCCCGGGACTATGGCTACACCTTC.

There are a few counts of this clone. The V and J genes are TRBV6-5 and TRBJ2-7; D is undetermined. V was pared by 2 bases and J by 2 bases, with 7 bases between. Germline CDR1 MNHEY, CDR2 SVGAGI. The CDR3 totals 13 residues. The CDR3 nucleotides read TGTGCCAGCAGTTACGGAGCCACCTACGAGCAGTACTTC. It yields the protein CASSYGATYEQYF.

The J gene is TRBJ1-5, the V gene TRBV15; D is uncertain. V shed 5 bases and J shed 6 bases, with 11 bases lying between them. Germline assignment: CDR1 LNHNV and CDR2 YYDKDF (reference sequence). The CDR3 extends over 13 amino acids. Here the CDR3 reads CATSLLASQPQHF. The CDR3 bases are TGTGCCACCAGCCTTCTGGCTAGTCAGCCCCAGCATTTT. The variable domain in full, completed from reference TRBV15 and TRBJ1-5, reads DAMVIQNPRYQVTQFGKPVTLSCSQTLNHNVMYWYQQKSSQAPKLLFHYYDKDFNNEADTPDNFQSRRPNTSFCFLDIRSPGLGDTAMYLCATSLLASQPQHFGDGTRLSIL.

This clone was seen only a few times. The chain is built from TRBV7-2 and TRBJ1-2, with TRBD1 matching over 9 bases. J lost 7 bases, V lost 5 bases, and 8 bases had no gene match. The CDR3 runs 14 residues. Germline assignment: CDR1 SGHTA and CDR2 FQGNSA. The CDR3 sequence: CASSPNPGQGGYTF. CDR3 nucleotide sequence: TGTGCCAGCAGCCCTAACCCGGGACAGGGTGGCTACACCTTC. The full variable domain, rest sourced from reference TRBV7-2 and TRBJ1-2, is GAGVSQSPSNKVTEKGKDVELRCDPISGHTALYWYRQSLGQGLEFLIYFQGNSAPDKSGLPSDRFSAERTGGSVSTLTIQRTQQEDSAVYLCASSPNPGQGGYTFGSGTRLTVV.

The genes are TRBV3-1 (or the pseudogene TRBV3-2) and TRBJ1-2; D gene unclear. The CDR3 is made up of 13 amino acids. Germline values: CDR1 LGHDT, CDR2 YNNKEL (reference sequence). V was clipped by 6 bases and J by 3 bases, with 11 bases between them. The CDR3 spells CASSRTRDYGYTF. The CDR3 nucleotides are TGTGCCAGCAGTCGGACGAGGGACTATGGCTACACCTTC.

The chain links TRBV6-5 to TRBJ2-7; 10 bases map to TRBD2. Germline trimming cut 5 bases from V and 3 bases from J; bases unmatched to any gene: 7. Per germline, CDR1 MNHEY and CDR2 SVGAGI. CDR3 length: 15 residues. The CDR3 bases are TGTGCCAGCAGTCTCCGGACTAGCGGACACTACGAGCAGTACTTC. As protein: CASSLRTSGHYEQYF.

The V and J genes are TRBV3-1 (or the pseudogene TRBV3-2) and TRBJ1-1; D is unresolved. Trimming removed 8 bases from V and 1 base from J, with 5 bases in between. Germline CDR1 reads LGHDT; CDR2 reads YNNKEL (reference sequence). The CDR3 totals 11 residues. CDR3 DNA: TGTGCCAGCGAGGGGAACACTGAAGCTTTCTTT. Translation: CASEGNTEAFF.

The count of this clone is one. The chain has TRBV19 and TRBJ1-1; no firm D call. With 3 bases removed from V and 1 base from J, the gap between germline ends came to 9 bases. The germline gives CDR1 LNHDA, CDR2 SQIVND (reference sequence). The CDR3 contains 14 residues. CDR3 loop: CASSIVAGNTEAFF. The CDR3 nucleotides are TGTGCCAGTAGTATTGTGGCAGGGAACACTGAAGCTTTCTTT.